This T cell receptor beta chain was identified in a study of T-cell memory formation after mild COVID-19. Study details: TCR clusters showed largely donor specificity.

V was pared by 4 bases and J by 7 bases, with 16 bases between. This CDR3 is 15 amino acids long. Germline-derived CDR1 and CDR2 are LGHNA and YSLEER. This clonotype was observed a handful of times. The antigen is not known. 5'RACE primed at constant segments yielded TCR alpha and TCR beta cDNA libraries bearing sample barcodes and UMIs. TCRdb re-called the 5' RACE reads through MiXCR, storing one row per CDR3 protein. Here the sample spans about 82,000 distinct CDR3 sequences, roughly 16% being singletons. Study results and limitations: Clones contracting across day 15 to 85 had a balanced CD4/CD8 profile; later expanding clones leaned CD4+. Second-wave clones with a day 37 peak had unconfirmed SARS-CoV-2 specificity.

The sequenced sample was PBMCs or a T cell subset sorted from them (not recorded which). The source is a man aged 18 to 30 who had mild COVID-19 (a few samples of this study predate the infection). Cell type and time point are not known. The chain carries TRBV4-3 and TRBJ2-2; D remains unclear. Here the CDR3 reads CASSPEVGRRGELFF. The CDR3 region has the DNA TGCGCCAGCAGCCCCGAGGTTGGGCGCCGCGGGGAGCTGTTTTTT.